This TCR beta chain was recorded in a study of CD8+ T cells in alopecia areata (dated by TCRdb to 2016 to 2018). Background for the entire study: The treated patients, all with moderate-to-severe alopecia areata, were enrolled in an open-label pilot trial of oral tofacitinib given at 5 to 10 mg twice daily. Tofacitinib was given for 6 to 18 months, followed by 6 months of follow-up off drug to assess delayed response and recurrence. The SALT score, which quantifies the percentage of affected scalp surface area, was used to measure disease severity in treated patients. High-throughput TCRbeta sequencing was used to examine T cell clonal expansion in alopecia areata in both the C3H/HeJ mouse model and human patients. Scalp tissue and sorted CD4+ and CD8+ peripheral blood T cells from patchy and totalis/universalis alopecia areata patients and from healthy controls were covered by human TCRbeta sequencing. Patients on tofacitinib were biopsied at baseline and after 4 and 24 weeks of treatment, and several of the patients also had a later scalp biopsy. Scalp clonality was compared across normal scalp (n=4), patchy alopecia areata scalp (n=8), and alopecia totalis/universalis scalp (n=8). RNA came from the PAXgene miRNA kit for fixed scalp, the miRNeasy kit for PBMCs, and the RNeasy kit for mouse skin. TCRbeta CDR3 regions were amplified by immunoSEQ multiplex PCR with 35 Vbeta forward and 13 Jbeta reverse primers. Broad study findings and their caveats: Lesional scalp, especially in alopecia totalis/universalis, showed higher clonality and more expanded CD8+ clones than normal scalp, suggesting antigenic drive. Because the treated cohort was small and included a single nonresponder, larger studies are needed to assess links between baseline CD8+ expansion and response. Resident alphabeta T cells in normal human skin are also sequenced, complicating scalp TCR repertoire analysis, unlike mouse skin dominated by gammadelta T cells. Shared TCR sequences between patients were less evident than in mice, which may be partly attributable to HLA diversity in the patient population. Tofacitinib significantly lowered scalp clonality and the number of expanded CD8+ clones among the top 100 scalp clones. During tofacitinib treatment, many expanded lesional clones stuck around in both scalp and blood, and this persistence may partly explain why relapse happens after treatment is stopped.

Including the terminal cysteine and phenylalanine, the CDR3 comprises 15 residues. Just the 45-base CDR3 DNA is kept, in frame starting at base 1. CDR1 and CDR2 were assigned from the germline V gene as SGHRS and YFSETQ. The V end loses 7 bases and the J end loses 9 bases, and a stretch of 23 bases separates them. Libraries were constructed by the immunoSEQ multiplex PCR assay. RNA was extracted from all samples and reverse transcribed into cDNA, which served as template for TCR sequencing. First-strand cDNA was synthesized with SuperScript III using a 2:1 mix of oligo-dT and random hexamers. A synthetic immune receptor repertoire was used to assess amplification bias, and residual bias was removed computationally. In the paper's pipeline: Raw reads were preprocessed to remove errors, and CDR3 was defined according to IMGT conventions as the region from the conserved cysteine to phenylalanine. Clonality was computed as 1 minus the Shannon entropy, with the entropy normalized by log2 of the number of productive unique TCRs. Scalp TCRbeta sequences were cross-referenced with sorted blood CD4 and CD8 repertoires so that the CD4 or CD8 identity of scalp clones could be inferred. TCRdb took over this immuneACCESS table, retaining in-frame rearrangements with V and J assigned. Such tables are incomplete; in checked studies, under half of the missing clones stem from an unresolved V gene, and the remainder is unexplained. From that table come the V and J calls and clone size; the DNA was used to work out D and trimming. The sample table lists approximately 200,000 clones, 45% to 75% of them with a count of one. Around 3.2% of the sample is in the top ten clones.

In the paper's terms, the time point label means: less than five weeks on oral tofacitinib. What the treatment or condition label conveys for this sample: oral pan-JAK inhibitor, 5-10 mg twice daily. Lesional scalp punch biopsies and peripheral blood were obtained from alopecia areata patients. PBMCs were isolated by density centrifugation and stained for CD3, CD4 and CD8, and CD4+ and CD8+ T cells were sorted on a FACSAria. This clone was counted a few times. Its antigen is still unknown. Per-base quality was not reported, and no clone a single base away is much larger than it. The sequences come from CD4+ T cells sorted from blood, collected at week 4, from a patient treated with tofacitinib. This TCR derives from a human donor with alopecia areata. This receptor chain uses TRBV5-1 and TRBJ2-1; the D segment cannot be called with confidence. CDR3 protein: CASSFSGPNTGEQFF. The DNA reads as follows: TGCGCCAGCTCTTTCTCCGGACCCAACACCGGTGAGCAGTTCTTC. Full variable domain (CDR3 extended with the reference TRBV5-1 and TRBJ2-1 proteins): KAGVTQTPRYLIKTRGQQVTLSCSPISGHRSVSWYQQTPGQGLQFLFEYFSETQRNKGNFPGRFSGRQFSNSRSEMNVSTLELGDSALYLCASSFSGPNTGEQFFGPGTRLTVL.